These 21 T cell receptor beta chains came from one sample sequenced in a study of post-analysis software for immune sequencing data. Unique-molecular-identifier-tagged TCR beta cDNA libraries were used. TCRdb re-derived calls from the PCR reads in MiXCR, one entry per CDR3 protein. The sample lists roughly 160,000 distinct CDR3 sequences, 30% to 45% occurring once. The source was blood, collected after autologous hematopoietic stem cell transplantation. The receptor set was obtained from a girl under 18 with multiple sclerosis.

This chain joins TRBV11-2 and TRBJ2-5, with no clear D. The germline V gene encodes CDR1 SGHAT and CDR2 FQNNGV. This CDR3 has 15 amino acids. Trimming shortened V by 0 bases and J by 5 bases, and 13 bases separated the two germline ends. Written as DNA, the CDR3 is TGTGCCAGCAGCTTAGATATATCCAGTTGGGAGACCCAGTACTTC. Translation: CASSLDISSWETQYF.

The chain couples TRBV5-5 to TRBJ1-2; TRBD1 might be the D (6 bases). V lost 7 bases, J lost 13 bases, and 29 bases lay in between. The length of the CDR3 is 15 residues. Germline values: CDR1 SGHKS, CDR2 YYEKEE (reference sequence). CDR3 nucleotides: TGTGCCAGCGGGAGAGTAACCGGGACACTTTCTTTTCCCACCTTC. This sequence encodes CASGRVTGTLSFPTF.

This clonotype was counted between two and nine times. The rearrangement uses TRBV5-1 and TRBJ2-1; 7 bases align to TRBD2. There are 15 residues in the CDR3. Germline CDR1 and CDR2: SGHRS and YFSETQ. The junction had 12 bases not matched to a gene; V was cut back by 4 bases and J by 8 bases. The CDR3 DNA reads TGCGCCAGCAGCGCGAACGCGGGAGTGTCGCATGAGCAGTTCTTC. Amino acid sequence: CASSANAGVSHEQFF.

Concerning this clonotype itself: A read error may account for a junction end that differs from germline. The V gene is TRBV7-9, the J gene TRBJ2-3; D is ambiguous. Germline CDR1 reads SEHNR; CDR2 reads FQNEAQ (reference sequence). This CDR3 has 12 residues. CDR3: CASSSTLDTQDF. CDR3 DNA sequence: TGTGCCAGCAGCTCAACCCTGGATACGCAGGATTTT.

V gene TRBV20-1 combines with J gene TRBJ2-4, with 8 bases that match TRBD1. After removal of 2 bases from V and 7 bases from J, the junction contained 7 bases not matched to a gene. This CDR3 spans 14 amino acids. Germline CDR1 is DFQATT and CDR2 is SNEGSKA (reference sequence). Written as DNA, the CDR3 is TGCAGTGCTAGACTTGGACAGGGCGGGAACATTCAGTACTTC. Encoded protein: CSARLGQGGNIQYF.

This chain connects TRBV20-1 to TRBJ2-1; TRBD2 matches at 13 bases. The V segment lost 5 bases and the J segment 0 bases; nucleotides outside the gene matches: 4. Germline V gene data show CDR1 as DFQATT and CDR2 as SNEGSKA (reference sequence). The CDR3 is made up of 16 amino acids. The CDR3: CSAFRTSGGSYNEQFF. In nucleotides, the CDR3 is TGCAGTGCTTTCCGGACTAGCGGGGGCTCCTACAATGAGCAGTTCTTC.

This clonotype was counted between two and nine times. J is TRBJ2-7 and V is TRBV28; TRBD2 matches 10 bases. The germline V gene has CDR1 MDHEN and CDR2 SYDVKM. Trimming removed 2 bases from V and 4 bases from J; junction bases left unmatched: 26. The CDR3 totals 22 residues. Here the CDR3 DNA reads TGTGCCAGCAGTTTAACCCGCTTTTGGGGGCTAGCGGGAGCCCCGCGCGAATACGAGCAGTACTTC. Amino acids: CASSLTRFWGLAGAPREYEQYF.

This clonotype appeared a single time. The gene calls are TRBV20-1 and TRBJ2-1, with 10 nucleotides matching TRBD2. After removal of 3 bases from V and 4 bases from J, the junction contained 12 bases not matched to a gene. Per the germline V gene, CDR1 is DFQATT and CDR2 is SNEGSKA (reference sequence). The length of the CDR3 is 17 residues. CDR3 nucleotides: TGCAGTGCTAGCCCGGGACTAGCGAGAGGAATTTACAATGAGCAGTTCTTC. Its protein is CSASPGLARGIYNEQFF.

The chain employs TRBV20-1 and TRBJ2-5; TRBD2 matches at 7 bases. Trimming took 5 bases from V and 4 from J; bases not matched to a gene: 4. Germline V gives CDR1 DFQATT, CDR2 SNEGSKA (reference sequence). The CDR3 is 12 amino acids. The CDR3 nucleotides read TGCAGTGCTCAAAGCGGGATAGAGACCCAGTACTTC. Translation: CSAQSGIETQYF.

V gene TRBV13 combines with J gene TRBJ1-2; 11 nucleotides agree with TRBD1. The CDR3 is made up of 14 amino acids. In germline, CDR1 is PRHDT, CDR2 FYEKMQ (reference sequence). V shed 11 bases and J 4 bases; nucleotides not matched to a gene: 9. The CDR3 DNA sequence: TGTGCCGGCGGGTGGACAGGGGGCTCCTATGGCTACACCTTC. This sequence encodes CAGGWTGGSYGYTF.

The table lists this clonotype with a few counts. The J gene is TRBJ2-3, the V gene TRBV5-1; TRBD2 is a possible D gene (5 bases). This CDR3 contains 17 residues. Germline V gene sequence: CDR1 SGHRS, CDR2 YFSETQ. The V end lost 0 bases, the J end lost 6 bases, and 20 bases lay between the germline ends. CDR3 amino acids: CASSLDRASYRGDTQYF. For the CDR3, the DNA is TGCGCCAGCAGCTTGGATAGGGCCTCCTACCGAGGGGATACGCAGTATTTT.

The chain has TRBV10-3 and TRBJ2-1, with 10 bases lining up with TRBD2. The CDR3 runs 13 residues. The germline V gene has CDR1 ENHRY and CDR2 SYGVKD. V lost 7 bases, J lost 9 bases, and 6 bases stayed unmatched. CDR3 loop: CAITSGRESEQFF. The CDR3 DNA follows: TGTGCCATCACAAGCGGGAGGGAAAGTGAGCAGTTCTTC.

The table lists this clonotype with a few counts. This chain connects TRBV12-3 or TRBV12-4 to TRBJ2-7, with 8 bases that match TRBD1. The V segment lost 2 bases and the J segment 6 bases; nucleotides outside the gene matches: 6. This CDR3 comprises 14 residues. The DNA of the CDR3 is TGTGCCAGCAGTTTAACGGGGACAGGTGCCGAGCAGTACTTC. Its protein is CASSLTGTGAEQYF.

This clonotype was detected a few times. The V and J genes are TRBV4-3 and TRBJ1-2; D perhaps matches TRBD1 (6 bases). The CDR3 loop spans 14 amino acids. V was cut by 3 bases and J by 5 bases, with 13 bases left in between. Germline lookup yields CDR1 LGHNA and CDR2 YSLEER. CDR3 bases: TGCGCCAGCAGCCACAGATCAACAGGGTATGGCTACACCTTC. As protein: CASSHRSTGYGYTF.

This clonotype was observed a handful of times. This chain links TRBV27 with TRBJ1-1, with D possibly TRBD1 on 6 matching bases. Germline CDR1 MNHEY, CDR2 SMNVEV (reference sequence). The V end lost 3 bases, the J end lost 3 bases, and 8 bases lay between the germline ends. The CDR3 totals 13 residues. The CDR3 DNA reads TGTGCCAGCAGTTTCCACAGGGACACTGAAGCTTTCTTT. Its translation is CASSFHRDTEAFF.

The rearrangement links TRBV20-1 to TRBJ2-1; unclear D gene. Germline loops: CDR1 DFQATT, CDR2 SNEGSKA (reference sequence). V gave up 1 base and J gave up 5 bases, with 18 bases separating them. The length of the CDR3 is 16 residues. The CDR3 DNA follows: TGCAGTGCTAGAGTTGTAGAGACAATGAATAACAATGAGCAGTTCTTC. Translating gives CSARVVETMNNNEQFF.

This sequence joins TRBV7-2 and TRBJ2-7; D might be TRBD2 (7 bases). Per the germline V gene, CDR1 is SGHTA and CDR2 is FQGNSA. This CDR3 is 15 amino acids long. V was clipped by 4 bases and J by 10 bases, with 23 bases between them. CDR3 nucleotides: TGTGCCAGCAGCTCGGATCCGGGGGGCGGCCCAGCCCAGTACTTC. This sequence encodes CASSSDPGGGPAQYF.

This clonotype was recorded a few times. The V gene is TRBV7-2, the J gene TRBJ1-5; the D gene is possibly TRBD1 (5 bases). CDR1 and CDR2 (germline): SGHTA, FQGNSA. Trimming left V 1 base short and J 2 bases short, with 12 bases between. The CDR3 covers 16 residues. The CDR3 bases are TGTGCCAGCAGCTTAGGGGGGGGGATGGGCAATCAGCCCCAGCATTTT. Translating it yields CASSLGGGMGNQPQHF.

The chain employs TRBV7-8 and TRBJ2-6; D is unclear. Deletions cut 1 base from V and 4 bases from J, with 17 bases between. Germline V gene sequence: CDR1 SGHVS, CDR2 FQNEAQ. The CDR3 extends over 18 amino acids. The CDR3 is CASSLDVWGGGGANVLTF. Written as DNA, the CDR3 is TGTGCCAGCAGCTTAGACGTTTGGGGTGGTGGAGGGGCCAACGTCCTGACTTTC.

This clonotype turned up a few times. This rearrangement joins TRBV20-1 to TRBJ2-5, with 11 nucleotides matching TRBD2. The CDR3 is made up of 15 amino acids. CDR1 and CDR2 from the germline V gene are DFQATT and SNEGSKA (reference sequence). V shed 5 bases and J 11 bases; nucleotides not matched to a gene: 16. CDR3 protein: CSAGRVLAGGGEQYF. DNA of the CDR3: TGCAGTGCTGGTAGGGTGCTAGCGGGAGGAGGTGAGCAGTACTTC.

This clonotype has more than one count but fewer than ten. The V and J genes are TRBV28 and TRBJ1-1; D is perhaps TRBD1 (6 bases). This CDR3 has 12 residues. Germline V gene sequence: CDR1 MDHEN, CDR2 SYDVKM. V lost 7 bases and J 3 bases, leaving 9 bases between the germline ends. CDR3 in amino acids: CASTAGDTEAFF. The DNA of the CDR3 is TGTGCCAGCACCGCAGGGGACACTGAAGCTTTCTTT.